One and the same sample provided the 8 T cell receptor beta chains below, sequenced in a study of radiotherapy plus CTLA-4 blockade in lung cancer (dated by TCRdb to between 2018 and 2020). Library prep was done by the immunoSEQ multiplex PCR assay. Imported from immuneACCESS, the table was reduced by TCRdb to in-frame sequences with V and J called. These copies leave out some clones; in studies compared against another copy, an unresolved V gene accounts for under half, and the cause of the remainder is not known. Present in this sample are about 48,000 clones, roughly 80% of which were seen just once. Clones ranked in the top ten supply about 3.6% of the sample. This sample comprised peripheral blood, obtained from a patient treated with radiotherapy plus ipilimumab. These receptors came from a human donor with non-small cell lung cancer who had stable disease on radiotherapy plus ipilimumab.

This rearrangement joins TRBV5-4 to TRBJ2-3; 8 nucleotides align to TRBD2. CDR3 length equals 17 residues. Germline V gene data show CDR1 as SGHNT and CDR2 as YYREEE (reference sequence). The V gene end was trimmed by 0 bases and the J gene end by 0 bases; junction bases not matched to a gene: 6. The CDR3 loop is CASSLALAGTSTDTQYF. The CDR3 DNA reads as TGTGCCAGCAGCTTGGCCCTAGCGGGTACTAGCACAGATACGCAGTATTTT.

V gene TRBV5-4 combines with J gene TRBJ2-1; D gene unclear. The CDR3 contains 15 residues. V was pared by 0 bases and J by 0 bases, with 7 bases between. In germline, CDR1 is SGHNT, CDR2 YYREEE (reference sequence). The CDR3 loop is CASSLDASSYNEQFF. The CDR3 coding sequence is TGTGCCAGCAGCTTGGACGCCAGCTCCTACAATGAGCAGTTCTTC. Together with reference TRBV5-4 and TRBJ2-1, the CDR3 gives the full variable domain: ETGVTQSPTHLIKTRGQQVTLRCSSQSGHNTVSWYQQALGQGPQFIFQYYREEENGRGNFPPRFSGLQFPNYSSELNVNALELDDSALYLCASSLDASSYNEQFFGPGTRLTVL.

The chain links TRBV18 to TRBJ2-5; perhaps TRBD1 as D (5 bases). The CDR3 spans 15 residues. CDR1 and CDR2 (germline): KGHSH, LQKENI. Trimming stripped 1 base from V and 3 bases from J, with 12 bases between. The CDR3 loop is CASSPHFGAEETQYF. CDR3 nucleotide sequence: TGTGCCAGCTCACCACATTTTGGGGCGGAAGAGACCCAGTACTTC.

The chain carries TRBV2 and TRBJ2-5, with D maybe TRBD1 (5 bases). This CDR3 region has 16 residues. With 8 bases removed from V and 1 base from J, the gap between germline ends came to 20 bases. Germline CDR1 SNHLY, CDR2 FYNNEI. As DNA, the CDR3 is TGTGCCAGCGCAGCTACGAGGCAGGGTGGCCAAGAGACCCAGTACTTC. It codes for CASAATRQGGQETQYF.

The chain has TRBV2 and TRBJ2-1; the D gene is possibly TRBD1 (6 bases). Germline V CDR1 and CDR2: SNHLY, FYNNEI. The CDR3 runs 14 residues. V was clipped by 6 bases and J by 9 bases, with 18 bases between them. The CDR3 region has the DNA TGTGCCAGCAGCGACCCGACAGGTCGAATTGAGCAGTTCTTC. It is translated as CASSDPTGRIEQFF. The whole variable domain, remainder taken from reference TRBV2 and TRBJ2-1, is EPEVTQTPSHQVTQMGQEVILRCVPISNHLYFYWYRQILGQKVEFLVSFYNNEISEKSEIFDDQFSVERPDGSNFTLKIRSTKLEDSAMYFCASSDPTGRIEQFFGPGTRLTVL.

This sequence joins TRBV18 and TRBJ2-2; a possible D gene is TRBD2 (5 bases). Trimming left V 3 bases short and J 2 bases short, with 10 bases between. CDR3 length: 15 amino acids. CDR1 is KGHSH, CDR2 LQKENI, per germline. CDR3 DNA sequence: TGTGCCAGCTCACCGAGGACTGTTAACACCGGGGAGCTGTTTTTT. The encoded protein is CASSPRTVNTGELFF. The full variable domain, in which reference TRBV18 and TRBJ2-2 provide the parts outside the CDR3, is NAGVMQNPRHLVRRRGQEARLRCSPMKGHSHVYWYRQLPEEGLKFMVYLQKENIIDESGMPKERFSAEFPKEGPSILRIQQVVRGDSAAYFCASSPRTVNTGELFFGEGSRLTVL.

The chain uses TRBV9 and TRBJ2-1; 9 bases are shared with TRBD2. The trim removed 3 bases at V and 3 bases at J, leaving 10 bases unmatched. This CDR3 contains 17 residues. From germline, CDR1 is SGDLS and CDR2 YYNGEE. Written as DNA, the CDR3 is TGTGCCAGCAGCGAACCAGGGGCTAGCGGGGACTACAATGAGCAGTTCTTC. It codes for CASSEPGASGDYNEQFF.

The rearrangement joins TRBV5-4 to TRBJ2-3; a possible D gene is TRBD1 (5 bases). V was shortened by 4 bases and J by 0 bases, with 12 bases between the two germline ends. Per the germline V gene, CDR1 is SGHNT and CDR2 is YYREEE (reference sequence). The CDR3 contains 15 residues. CDR3 sequence reads: CASSLAGPSTDTQYF. DNA for the CDR3: TGTGCCAGCAGCCTGGCAGGGCCTAGCACAGATACGCAGTATTTT.